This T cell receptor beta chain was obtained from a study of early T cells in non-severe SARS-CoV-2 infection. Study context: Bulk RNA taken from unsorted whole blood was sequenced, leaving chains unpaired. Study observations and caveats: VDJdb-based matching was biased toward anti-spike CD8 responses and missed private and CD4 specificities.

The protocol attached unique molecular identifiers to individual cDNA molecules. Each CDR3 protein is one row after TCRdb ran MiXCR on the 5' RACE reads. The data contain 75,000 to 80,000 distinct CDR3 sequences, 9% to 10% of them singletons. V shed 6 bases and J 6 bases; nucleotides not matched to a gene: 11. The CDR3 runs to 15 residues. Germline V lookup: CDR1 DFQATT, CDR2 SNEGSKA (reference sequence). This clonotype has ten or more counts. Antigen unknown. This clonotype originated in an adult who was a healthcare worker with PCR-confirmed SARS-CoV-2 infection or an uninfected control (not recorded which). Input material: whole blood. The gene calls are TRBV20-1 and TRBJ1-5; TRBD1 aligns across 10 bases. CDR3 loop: CSADPSGTGVQPQHF. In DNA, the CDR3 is TGCAGTGCGGACCCCTCAGGGACAGGGGTTCAGCCCCAGCATTTT.